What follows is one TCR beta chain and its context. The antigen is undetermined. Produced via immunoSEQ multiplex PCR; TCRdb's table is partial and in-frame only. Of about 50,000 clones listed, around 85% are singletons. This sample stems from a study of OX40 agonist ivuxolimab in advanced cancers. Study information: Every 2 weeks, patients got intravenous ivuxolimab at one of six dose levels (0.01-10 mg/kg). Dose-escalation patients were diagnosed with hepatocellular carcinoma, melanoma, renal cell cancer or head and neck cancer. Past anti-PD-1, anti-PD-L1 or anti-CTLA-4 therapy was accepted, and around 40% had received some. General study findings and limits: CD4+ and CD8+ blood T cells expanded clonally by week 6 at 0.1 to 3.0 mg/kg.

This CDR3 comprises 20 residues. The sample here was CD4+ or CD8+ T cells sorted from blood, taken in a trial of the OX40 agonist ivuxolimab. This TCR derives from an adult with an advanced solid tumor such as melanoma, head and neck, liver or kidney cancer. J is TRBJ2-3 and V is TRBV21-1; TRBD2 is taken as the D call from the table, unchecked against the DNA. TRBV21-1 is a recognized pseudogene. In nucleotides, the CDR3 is TGTGCCAGCAGCAAAGAAAGACTAGCGGGAGGGCAGGTTAGCACAGATACGCAGTATTTT. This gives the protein CASSKERLAGGQVSTDTQYF.